The 21 T cell receptor beta chains listed next were all sequenced from one sample in a study of cytomegalovirus exposure and HLA in healthy donors. Amplification used 60 Vbeta primers and 13 Jbeta primers. TCRdb's table, derived via immunoSEQ multiplex PCR, lists solely in-frame clones and lacks some. This table has 50,000 to 70,000 clones, 75% to 85% appearing once. The source material was PBMCs. The source of these receptors is a middle-aged woman in good health and CMV-seronegative.

The chain employs TRBV28 and TRBJ2-1; tentative D call: TRBD1 (5 bases). Looked up from germline, CDR1 is MDHEN and CDR2 is SYDVKM. This CDR3 has 14 amino acids. V was cut by 5 bases and J by 5 bases, with 13 bases left in between. The CDR3 here is CASSGAGTDNEQFF. Written as DNA, the CDR3 is TGTGCCAGCAGTGGGGCCGGTACTGACAATGAGCAGTTCTTC.

The chain carries TRBV4-1 and TRBJ2-3, with 7 nucleotides matching TRBD2. V shed 1 base and J 5 bases; nucleotides not matched to a gene: 6. This CDR3 is 15 amino acids long. The germline V gene encodes CDR1 MGHRA and CDR2 YSYEKL. CDR3 DNA sequence: TGCGCCAGCAGCCAAGCGGGACTAAAAGGAGATACGCAGTATTTT. It codes for CASSQAGLKGDTQYF.

The J gene is TRBJ2-7, the V gene TRBV18; TRBD1 matches at 8 bases. CDR1 is KGHSH and CDR2 is LQKENI in the germline V gene. This CDR3 contains 14 residues. The J segment lost 5 bases and the V segment lost 2 bases, leaving 5 bases of the junction unmatched. The CDR3 loop is CASSPAGGRDEQYF. CDR3 sequence (DNA): TGTGCCAGCTCACCAGCAGGGGGCAGGGACGAGCAGTACTTC.

This clone has only one observation. The chain carries TRBV2 and TRBJ1-1, with a weak D call TRBD1 (6 bases). The germline gives CDR1 SNHLY, CDR2 FYNNEI. The CDR3 covers 14 residues. Trimming pared 6 bases from V and 1 base from J, leaving 12 bases between. The CDR3 is CASRETGWNTEAFF. Written as DNA, the CDR3 is TGTGCCAGCAGAGAGACAGGTTGGAACACTGAAGCTTTCTTT.

The rearrangement joins TRBV14 to TRBJ1-2; unclear D gene. V was pared by 1 base and J by 4 bases, with 10 bases between. CDR1 SGHDN and CDR2 FVKESK come from the germline V gene. This CDR3 region has 14 residues. This chain's CDR3 is CASSQGAGLYGYTF. Written as DNA, the CDR3 is TGTGCCAGCAGCCAAGGGGCAGGACTCTATGGCTACACCTTC.

This chain links TRBV19 with TRBJ1-1; D gene unclear. The CDR3 spans 16 residues. The germline V gene encodes CDR1 LNHDA and CDR2 SQIVND (reference sequence). V was clipped by 3 bases and J by 4 bases, with 18 bases between them. For the CDR3, the DNA is TGTGCCAGTAGTATCGCCGGAGTCGGAGGTATCACTGAAGCTTTCTTT. It is translated as CASSIAGVGGITEAFF.

The rearrangement joins TRBV5-1 to TRBJ2-7; 7 bases line up with TRBD1. Per germline, CDR1 SGHRS and CDR2 YFSETQ. The CDR3 covers 15 residues. V was clipped by 2 bases and J by 4 bases; unmatched bases: 9. The chain's CDR3 is CASSLAQGLRYEQYF. DNA of the CDR3: TGCGCCAGCAGCTTAGCACAGGGGTTGAGGTACGAGCAGTACTTC.

This rearrangement joins TRBV27 to TRBJ2-7, with D perhaps matching TRBD1 (5 bases). This CDR3 contains 16 residues. V was pared by 3 bases and J by 6 bases, with 21 bases between. Germline CDR1 is MNHEY and CDR2 is SMNVEV (reference sequence). The CDR3 region is CASSLGWVGQGSEQYF. The CDR3 nucleotides read TGTGCCAGCAGTTTGGGCTGGGTAGGCCAGGGTAGCGAGCAGTACTTC.

The V call is TRBV11-3, the J call TRBJ2-1; 14 positions agree with TRBD2. The trim removed 5 bases at V and 8 bases at J, leaving 2 bases unmatched. The germline gives CDR1 SGHNT, CDR2 YENEEA. There are 14 residues in the CDR3. Written as DNA, the CDR3 is TGTGCCAGCAGCCGGGGACTAGCGGGAGATGAGCAGTTCTTC. Its translation is CASSRGLAGDEQFF.

The chain joins TRBV28 to TRBJ1-2; 7 nucleotides match TRBD1. The CDR3 is 15 amino acids. The ends lost 5 bases at V and 5 bases at J; junction bases unmatched: 11. The V gene's germline CDR1 is MDHEN and CDR2 SYDVKM. The CDR3, as DNA: TGTGCCAGCAGTCTCAGATCCGGGACAGTTTATGGCTACACCTTC. Translated, it gives CASSLRSGTVYGYTF.

The chain links TRBV5-1 to TRBJ2-1, with TRBD1 matching 7 bases. This CDR3 contains 17 residues. Germline V gene sequence: CDR1 SGHRS, CDR2 YFSETQ. V lost 1 base, J lost 4 bases, and 11 bases stayed unmatched. The CDR3: CASSLSPSGTAYNEQFF. For the CDR3, the DNA is TGCGCCAGCAGCTTGTCCCCATCCGGGACAGCATACAATGAGCAGTTCTTC. Full variable domain (outside the CDR3, taken from reference TRBV5-1 and TRBJ2-1): KAGVTQTPRYLIKTRGQQVTLSCSPISGHRSVSWYQQTPGQGLQFLFEYFSETQRNKGNFPGRFSGRQFSNSRSEMNVSTLELGDSALYLCASSLSPSGTAYNEQFFGPGTRLTVL.

The J gene is TRBJ1-4, the V gene TRBV25-1, with D uncertain. The germline V and J ends were trimmed by 2 bases and 6 bases, with 13 bases remaining between them. From germline, CDR1 is MGHDK and CDR2 SYGVNS. This CDR3 is built from 15 residues. The CDR3 region is CASSEPSQRHEKLFF. The CDR3 nucleotides read TGTGCCAGCAGTGAACCAAGTCAGCGCCATGAAAAACTGTTTTTT.

This rearrangement joins TRBV9 to TRBJ2-2; 10 nucleotides match TRBD2. Germline trimming cut 6 bases from V and 7 bases from J; bases unmatched to any gene: 12. The CDR3 spans 16 residues. Germline CDR1 SGDLS, CDR2 YYNGEE. For the CDR3, the DNA is TGTGCCAGCACCAAGGGAGCGGGAGGGGGTAACGGGGAGCTGTTTTTT. It yields the protein CASTKGAGGGNGELFF. The full variable domain, rest sourced from reference TRBV9 and TRBJ2-2, is DSGVTQTPKHLITATGQRVTLRCSPRSGDLSVYWYQQSLDQGLQFLIQYYNGEERAKGNILERFSAQQFPDLHSELNLSSLELGDSALYFCASTKGAGGGNGELFFGEGSRLTVL.

This chain links TRBV13 with TRBJ1-1, with D possibly being TRBD1 (5 bases). The V end lost 5 bases, the J end lost 1 base, and 14 bases lay between the germline ends. CDR1 and CDR2 from the germline V gene are PRHDT and FYEKMQ (reference sequence). The CDR3 has 15 amino acids. CDR3 protein: CASSLAGQGNTEAFF. The CDR3 DNA follows: TGTGCCAGCAGCCTGGCCGGGCAGGGGAACACTGAAGCTTTCTTT.

V and J are TRBV7-2 and TRBJ1-4; D unresolved. V dropped 5 bases and J dropped 0 bases, with 4 bases sitting between them. CDR3 length: 13 amino acids. CDR1 and CDR2 from the germline V gene are SGHTA and FQGNSA. CDR3 DNA sequence: TGTGCCAGCAGCCCCGCAACTAATGAAAAACTGTTTTTT. Amino acid sequence: CASSPATNEKLFF.

The chain couples TRBV9 to TRBJ1-1; D not certain. Germline lookup yields CDR1 SGDLS and CDR2 YYNGEE. This CDR3 contains 13 residues. The germline V and J ends were trimmed by 0 bases and 6 bases, with 9 bases remaining between them. As DNA, the CDR3 is TGTGCCAGCAGCGTAGTCTCCTCCCCTGAAGCTTTCTTT. Translated, it gives CASSVVSSPEAFF.

The chain carries TRBV10-3 and TRBJ2-5; 7 bases fit TRBD1. In germline, CDR1 is ENHRY, CDR2 SYGVKD. Unmatched junction bases numbered 8, after V lost 5 bases and J lost 5 bases. This CDR3 comprises 14 residues. The CDR3 protein is CAISMAGGAETQYF. In DNA form, the CDR3 reads TGTGCCATCAGTATGGCAGGGGGTGCGGAGACCCAGTACTTC.

The rearrangement joins TRBV11-2 to TRBJ2-1; weak D call: TRBD2 (5 bases). V lost 5 bases and J lost 6, with 14 bases in between. Germline assignment: CDR1 SGHAT and CDR2 FQNNGV. This CDR3 contains 14 residues. CDR3 nucleotide sequence: TGTGCCAGCAGCGCCCTGTCAGAGGGCAATGAGCAGTTCTTC. Translated: CASSALSEGNEQFF.

The rearrangement links TRBV7-3 to TRBJ2-1; 7 nucleotides line up with TRBD2. The CDR3 is made up of 17 amino acids. Germline CDR1 and CDR2: SGHTA and FQGTGA. V lost 1 base and J lost 9; bases outside the gene matches: 15. CDR3 sequence: CASSLNVGGPPGGEQFF. DNA for the CDR3: TGTGCCAGCAGCTTAAATGTGGGAGGCCCCCCGGGAGGTGAGCAGTTCTTC.

The V call is TRBV7-2, the J call TRBJ1-2, with D unresolved. Germline V gene lookup returns CDR1 SGHTA and CDR2 FQGNSA. Trimming took 1 base from V and 4 from J, leaving 13 bases between them. This CDR3 is built from 15 residues. The CDR3 bases are TGTGCCAGCAGCTTAGGCGGCGGGATGGGCTATGGCTACACCTTC. Amino acid sequence: CASSLGGGMGYGYTF.

The sample holds a few counts of this clone. This chain connects TRBV28 to TRBJ1-5; no definite D call. Trimming took 4 bases from V and 0 from J, leaving 16 bases between them. Germline assignment: CDR1 MDHEN and CDR2 SYDVKM. The CDR3 has 17 amino acids. The CDR3 region has the DNA TGTGCCAGCAGTTCCTCCATAGAGGCTTATAGCAATCAGCCCCAGCATTTT. Protein product: CASSSSIEAYSNQPQHF.